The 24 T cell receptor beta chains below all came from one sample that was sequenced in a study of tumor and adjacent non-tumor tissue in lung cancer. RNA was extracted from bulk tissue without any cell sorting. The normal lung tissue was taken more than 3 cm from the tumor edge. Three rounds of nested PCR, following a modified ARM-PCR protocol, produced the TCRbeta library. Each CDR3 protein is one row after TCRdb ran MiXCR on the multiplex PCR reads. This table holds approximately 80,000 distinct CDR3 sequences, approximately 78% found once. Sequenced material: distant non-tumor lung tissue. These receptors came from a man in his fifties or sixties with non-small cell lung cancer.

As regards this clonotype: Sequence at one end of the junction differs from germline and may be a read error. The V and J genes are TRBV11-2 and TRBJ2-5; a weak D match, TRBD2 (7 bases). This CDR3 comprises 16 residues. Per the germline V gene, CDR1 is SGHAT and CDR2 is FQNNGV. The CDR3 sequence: CASSFTMGGPKETHYF. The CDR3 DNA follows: TGCGCCAGCAGCTTCACAATGGGGGGGCCAAAGGAGACCCATTACTTC.

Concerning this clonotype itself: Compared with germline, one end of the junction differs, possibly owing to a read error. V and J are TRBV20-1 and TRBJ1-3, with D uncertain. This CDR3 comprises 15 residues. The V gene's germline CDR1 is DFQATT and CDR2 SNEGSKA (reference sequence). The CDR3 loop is CSAGDRGSGGNTLYF. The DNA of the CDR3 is TGCAGTGCTGGAGATCGAGGCAGTGGTGGAAACACCTTATATTTT.

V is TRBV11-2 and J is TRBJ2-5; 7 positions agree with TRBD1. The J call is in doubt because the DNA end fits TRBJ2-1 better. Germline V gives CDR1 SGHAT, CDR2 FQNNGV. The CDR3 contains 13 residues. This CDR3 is CASRSTGEESQFF. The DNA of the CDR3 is TGTGCCAGCAGGTCTACAGGGGAAGAGTCTCAGTTCTTC.

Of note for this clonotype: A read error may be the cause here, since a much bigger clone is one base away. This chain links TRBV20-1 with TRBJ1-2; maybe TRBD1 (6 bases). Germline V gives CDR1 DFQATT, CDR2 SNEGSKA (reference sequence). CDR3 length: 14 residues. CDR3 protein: CNAEKARGAGGYTF. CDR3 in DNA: TGCAATGCCGAGAAAGCCAGGGGTGCGGGGGGCTACACCTTC.

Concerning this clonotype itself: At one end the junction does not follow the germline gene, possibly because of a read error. This chain's CDR3 is CNATSRPTGVVFLAKNIQYF. The CDR3 region has the DNA TGCAATGCTACGAGCCGACCGACAGGAGTGGTGTTTCTAGCAAAAAACATTCAGTACTTC. The chain joins TRBV20-1 to TRBJ2-4, with a weak D call TRBD1 (6 bases). This CDR3 comprises 20 residues. The V gene's germline CDR1 is DFQATT and CDR2 SNEGSKA (reference sequence).

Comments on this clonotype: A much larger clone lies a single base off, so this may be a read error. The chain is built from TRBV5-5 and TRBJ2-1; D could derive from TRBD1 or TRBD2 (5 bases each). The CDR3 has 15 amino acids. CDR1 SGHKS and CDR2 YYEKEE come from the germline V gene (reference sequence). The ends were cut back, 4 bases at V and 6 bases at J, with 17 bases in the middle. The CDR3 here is CASSLDGMRGNEQFF. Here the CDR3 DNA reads TGTGCCAGCAGCCTGGACGGCATGAGGGGCAATGAGCAGTTCTTC.

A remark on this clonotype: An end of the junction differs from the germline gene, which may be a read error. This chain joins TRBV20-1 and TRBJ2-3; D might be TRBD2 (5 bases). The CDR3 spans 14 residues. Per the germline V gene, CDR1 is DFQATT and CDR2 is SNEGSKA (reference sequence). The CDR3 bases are TGCAGTGCCGGCGGGTATTCGAGCACACATACGCAGTATTTT. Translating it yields CSAGGYSSTHTQYF.

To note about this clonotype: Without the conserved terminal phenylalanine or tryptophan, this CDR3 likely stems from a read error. The CDR3: CASSFGTGPYEQYS. As DNA, the CDR3 is TGTGCCAGCAGCTTCGGGACAGGGCCCTACGAGCAGTACTCT. This chain joins TRBV11-2 and TRBJ2-7; TRBD1 matches at 9 bases. The CDR3 consists of 14 residues. The V segment lost 3 bases and the J segment 2 bases; nucleotides outside the gene matches: 2. Per germline, CDR1 SGHAT and CDR2 FQNNGV.

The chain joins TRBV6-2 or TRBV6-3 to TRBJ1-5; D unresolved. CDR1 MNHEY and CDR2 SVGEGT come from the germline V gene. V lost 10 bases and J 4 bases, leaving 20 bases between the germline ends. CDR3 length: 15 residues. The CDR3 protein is CAIRPDGNGNQPQHF. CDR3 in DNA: TGTGCCATCAGGCCAGACGGGAATGGAAATCAGCCCCAGCATTTT.

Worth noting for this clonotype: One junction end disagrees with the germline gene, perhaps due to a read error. CDR3 in amino acids: CSVRSGGASYNEQFF. In DNA form, the CDR3 reads TGCAGTGTTCGTAGCGGGGGGGCGTCCTACAACGAGCAGTTCTTC. The chain employs TRBV20-1 and TRBJ2-1; 11 nucleotides align to TRBD2. The CDR3 is made up of 15 amino acids. CDR1 is DFQATT and CDR2 is SNEGSKA in the germline V gene (reference sequence).

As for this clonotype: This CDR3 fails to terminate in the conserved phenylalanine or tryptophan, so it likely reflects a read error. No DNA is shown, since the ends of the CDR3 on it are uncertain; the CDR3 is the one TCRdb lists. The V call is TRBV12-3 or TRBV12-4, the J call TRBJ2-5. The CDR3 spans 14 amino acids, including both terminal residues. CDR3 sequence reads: CAGSLPATQETQYL.

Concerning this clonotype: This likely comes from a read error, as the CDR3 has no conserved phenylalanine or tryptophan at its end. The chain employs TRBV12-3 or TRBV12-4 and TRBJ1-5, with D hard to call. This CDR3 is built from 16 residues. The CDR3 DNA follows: TGTGCCAGCAGTAGCACCTACCCCCAGCGCAATCAACCCCAGCATCTT. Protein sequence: CASSSTYPQRNQPQHL.

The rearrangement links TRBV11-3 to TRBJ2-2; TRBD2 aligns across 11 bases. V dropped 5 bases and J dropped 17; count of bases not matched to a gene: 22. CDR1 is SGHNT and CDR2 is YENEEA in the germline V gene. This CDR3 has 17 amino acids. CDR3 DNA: TGTGCCAGCAGCCACCTCGCGACTAGCGGGGCGACCGGGGACCTCTTTTTT. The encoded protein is CASSHLATSGATGDLFF.

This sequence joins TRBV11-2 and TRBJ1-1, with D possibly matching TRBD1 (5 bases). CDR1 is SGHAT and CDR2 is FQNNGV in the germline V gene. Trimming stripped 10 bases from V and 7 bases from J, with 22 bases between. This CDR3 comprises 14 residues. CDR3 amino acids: CATSFPLGRHEAFF. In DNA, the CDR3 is TGTGCCACCAGTTTCCCCCTGGGACGACATGAAGCTTTCTTT.

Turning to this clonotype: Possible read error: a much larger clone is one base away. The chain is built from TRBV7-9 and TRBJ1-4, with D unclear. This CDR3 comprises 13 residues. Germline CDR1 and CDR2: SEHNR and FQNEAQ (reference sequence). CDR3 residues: CASSLDQHEKPFF. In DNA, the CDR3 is TGTGCCAGCAGCTTAGATCAGCACGAAAAACCGTTTTTT.

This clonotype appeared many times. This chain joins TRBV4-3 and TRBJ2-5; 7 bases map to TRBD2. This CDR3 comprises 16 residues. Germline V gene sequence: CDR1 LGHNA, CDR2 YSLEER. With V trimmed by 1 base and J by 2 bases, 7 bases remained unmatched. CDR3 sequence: CASSQAGAGTQETQYF. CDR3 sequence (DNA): TGCGCCAGCAGCCAAGCCGGAGCGGGGACGCAAGAGACCCAGTACTTC.

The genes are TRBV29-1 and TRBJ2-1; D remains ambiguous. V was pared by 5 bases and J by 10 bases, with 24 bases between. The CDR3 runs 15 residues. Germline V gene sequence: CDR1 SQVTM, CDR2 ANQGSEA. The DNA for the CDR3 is TGCAGCGTTACGGGTTATCGAACATCGAGTATAGAGCAGTTCTTC. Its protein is CSVTGYRTSSIEQFF.

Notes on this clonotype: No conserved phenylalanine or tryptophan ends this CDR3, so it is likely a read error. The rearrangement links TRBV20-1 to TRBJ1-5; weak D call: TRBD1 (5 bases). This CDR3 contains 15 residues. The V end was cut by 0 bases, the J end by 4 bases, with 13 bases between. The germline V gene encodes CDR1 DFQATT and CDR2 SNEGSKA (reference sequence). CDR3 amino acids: CSARDESGQNQPQHY. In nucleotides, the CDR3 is TGCAGTGCTAGAGATGAATCCGGACAAAATCAGCCCCAGCATTAT.

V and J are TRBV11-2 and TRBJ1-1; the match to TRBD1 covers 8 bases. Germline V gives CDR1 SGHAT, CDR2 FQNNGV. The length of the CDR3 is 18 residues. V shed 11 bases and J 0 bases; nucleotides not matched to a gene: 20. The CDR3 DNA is TGTGCCTGCGGCTTGGAAAATAGACAGGGGCCCTTGAACACTGAAGCTTTCTTT. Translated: CACGLENRQGPLNTEAFF.

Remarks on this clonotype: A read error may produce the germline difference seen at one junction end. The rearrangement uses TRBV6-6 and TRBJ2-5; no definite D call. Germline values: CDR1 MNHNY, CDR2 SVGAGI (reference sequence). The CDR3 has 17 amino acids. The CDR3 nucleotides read TGTGCGAACAGAACAGCCGGGCAAACCCAGATCCAAGAGACCCAGTATTTC. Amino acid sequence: CANRTAGQTQIQETQYF.

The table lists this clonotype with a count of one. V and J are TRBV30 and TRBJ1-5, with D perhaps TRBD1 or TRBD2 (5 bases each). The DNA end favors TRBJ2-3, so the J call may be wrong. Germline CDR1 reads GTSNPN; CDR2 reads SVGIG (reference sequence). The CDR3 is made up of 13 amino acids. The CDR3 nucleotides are TGTGCCTGCAGGATAGGGGAGAATCAGCCCCAGTATTTT. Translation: CACRIGENQPQYF.

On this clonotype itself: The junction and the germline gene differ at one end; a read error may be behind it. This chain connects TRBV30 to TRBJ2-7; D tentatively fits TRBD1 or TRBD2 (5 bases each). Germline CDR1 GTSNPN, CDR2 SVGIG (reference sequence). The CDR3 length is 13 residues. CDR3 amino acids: CALSYGALYEQYF. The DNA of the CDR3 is TGTGCCTTGAGTTACGGGGCCCTCTACGAGCAGTACTTC.

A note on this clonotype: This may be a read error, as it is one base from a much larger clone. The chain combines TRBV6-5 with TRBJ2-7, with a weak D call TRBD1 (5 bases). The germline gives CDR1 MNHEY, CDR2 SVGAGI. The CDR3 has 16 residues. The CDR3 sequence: CASSLAASGSSYEQHF. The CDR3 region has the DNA TGTGCCAGCAGCCTGGCCGCCTCAGGGTCATCCTACGAGCAGCACTTC.

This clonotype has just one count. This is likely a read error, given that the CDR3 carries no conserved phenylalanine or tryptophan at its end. The CDR3 DNA follows: TGCAGTGCTAGAGCGGGGGCTGATGTCACTGAAGCTTTCTTA. Its protein product is CSARAGADVTEAFL. This rearrangement joins TRBV20-1 to TRBJ1-1; a weak D match, TRBD1 (6 bases). The V end was cut by 1 base, the J end by 4 bases, with 13 bases between. Germline values: CDR1 DFQATT, CDR2 SNEGSKA (reference sequence). The CDR3 totals 14 residues.